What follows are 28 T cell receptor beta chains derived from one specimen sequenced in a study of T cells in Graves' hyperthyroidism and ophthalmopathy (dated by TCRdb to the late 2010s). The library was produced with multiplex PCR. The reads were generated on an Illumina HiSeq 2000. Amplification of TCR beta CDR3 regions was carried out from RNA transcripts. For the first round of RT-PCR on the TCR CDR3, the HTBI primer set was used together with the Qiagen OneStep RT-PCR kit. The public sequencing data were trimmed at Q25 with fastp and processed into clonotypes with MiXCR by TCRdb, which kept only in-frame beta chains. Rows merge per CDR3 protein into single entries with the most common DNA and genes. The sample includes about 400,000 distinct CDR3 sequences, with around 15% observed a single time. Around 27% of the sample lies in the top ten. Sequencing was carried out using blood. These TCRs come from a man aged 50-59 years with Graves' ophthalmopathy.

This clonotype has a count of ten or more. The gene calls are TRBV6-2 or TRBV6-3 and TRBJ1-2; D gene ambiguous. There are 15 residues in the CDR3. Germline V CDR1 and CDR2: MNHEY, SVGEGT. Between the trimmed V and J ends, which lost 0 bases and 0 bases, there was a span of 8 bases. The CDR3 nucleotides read TGTGCCAGCAGTTACTCGGGCCAGGCTAACTATGGCTACACCTTC. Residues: CASSYSGQANYGYTF.

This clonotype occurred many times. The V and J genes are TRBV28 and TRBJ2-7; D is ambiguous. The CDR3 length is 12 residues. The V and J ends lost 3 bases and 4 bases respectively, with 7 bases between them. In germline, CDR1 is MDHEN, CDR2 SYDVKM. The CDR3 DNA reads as TGTGCCAGCAGTTTTGTCGTGTACGAGCAGTACTTC. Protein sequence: CASSFVVYEQYF. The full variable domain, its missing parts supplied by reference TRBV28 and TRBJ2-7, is DVKVTQSSRYLVKRTGEKVFLECVQDMDHENMFWYRQDPGLGLRLIYFSYDVKMKEKGDIPEGYSVSREKKERFSLILESASTNQTSMYLCASSFVVYEQYFGPGTRLTVT.

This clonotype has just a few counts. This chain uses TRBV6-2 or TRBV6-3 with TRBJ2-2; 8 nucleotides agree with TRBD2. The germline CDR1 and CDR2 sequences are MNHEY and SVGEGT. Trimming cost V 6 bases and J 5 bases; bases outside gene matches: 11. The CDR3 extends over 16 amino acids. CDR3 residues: CASRGSGSRRTGELFF. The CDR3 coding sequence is TGTGCCAGCAGGGGGAGCGGGAGTAGGCGGACCGGGGAGCTGTTTTTT.

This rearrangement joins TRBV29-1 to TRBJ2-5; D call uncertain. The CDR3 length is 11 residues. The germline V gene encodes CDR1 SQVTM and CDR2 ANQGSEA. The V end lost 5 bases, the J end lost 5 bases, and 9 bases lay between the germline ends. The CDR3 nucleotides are TGCAGCGTTAGTATGGGGGAGACCCAGTACTTC. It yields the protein CSVSMGETQYF.

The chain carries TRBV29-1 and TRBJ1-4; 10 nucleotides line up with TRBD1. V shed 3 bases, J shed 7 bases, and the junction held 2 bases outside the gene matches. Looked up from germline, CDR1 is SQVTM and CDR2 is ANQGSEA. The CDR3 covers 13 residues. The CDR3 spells CSVDGQGGEKLFF. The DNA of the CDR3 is TGCAGCGTTGATGGACAGGGGGGTGAAAAACTGTTTTTT.

The CDR3 is CATSRDNRGFSEQFF. The CDR3 DNA sequence: TGTGCCACCAGCAGAGATAACAGGGGATTCAGTGAGCAGTTCTTC. The chain employs TRBV15 and TRBJ2-1, with TRBD1 matching over 7 bases. This CDR3 has 15 amino acids. The V and J ends lost 0 bases and 9 bases, in that order; junction bases with no gene match: 8. CDR1 is LNHNV and CDR2 is YYDKDF in the germline V gene (reference sequence).

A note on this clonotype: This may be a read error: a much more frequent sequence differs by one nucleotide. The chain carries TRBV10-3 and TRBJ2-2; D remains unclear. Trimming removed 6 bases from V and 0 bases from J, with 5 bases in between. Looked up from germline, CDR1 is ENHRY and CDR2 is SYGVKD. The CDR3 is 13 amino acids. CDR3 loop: CAISGANTGELFF. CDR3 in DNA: TGTGCCATCAGCGGAGCGAACACCGGGGAGCTGTTTTTT.

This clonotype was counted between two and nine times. CDR3 DNA sequence: TGTGCCACCAGTGATTTGGGGAGGGCCTCGAATGAGCAGTTCTTC. It specifies CATSDLGRASNEQFF. The chain recombines TRBV24-1 with TRBJ2-1, with TRBD2 identical over 7 bases. Trimming removed 0 bases from V and 7 bases from J; junction bases left unmatched: 5. Germline V lookup: CDR1 KGHDR, CDR2 SFDVKD. The CDR3 consists of 15 residues.

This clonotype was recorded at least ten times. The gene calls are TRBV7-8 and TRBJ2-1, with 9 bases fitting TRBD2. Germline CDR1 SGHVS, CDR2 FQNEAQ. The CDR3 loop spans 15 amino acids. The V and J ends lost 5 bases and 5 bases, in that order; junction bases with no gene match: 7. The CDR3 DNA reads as TGTGCCAGCAGCAACCGAGGACTAGCGAACAATGAGCAGTTCTTC. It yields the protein CASSNRGLANNEQFF.

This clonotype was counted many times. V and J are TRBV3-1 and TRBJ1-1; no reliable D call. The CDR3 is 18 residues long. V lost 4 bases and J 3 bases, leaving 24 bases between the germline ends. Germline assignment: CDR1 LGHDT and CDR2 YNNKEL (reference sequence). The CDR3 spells CASSPTSFRTRDDTEAFF. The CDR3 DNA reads TGTGCCAGCAGCCCGACGAGCTTTAGGACGCGAGATGACACTGAAGCTTTCTTT.

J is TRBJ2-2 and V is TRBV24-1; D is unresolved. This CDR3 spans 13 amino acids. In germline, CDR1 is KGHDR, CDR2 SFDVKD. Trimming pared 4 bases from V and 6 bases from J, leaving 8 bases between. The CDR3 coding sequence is TGTGCCACCAGTGAGAGACCGTCCGGGGAGCTGTTTTTT. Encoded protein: CATSERPSGELFF.

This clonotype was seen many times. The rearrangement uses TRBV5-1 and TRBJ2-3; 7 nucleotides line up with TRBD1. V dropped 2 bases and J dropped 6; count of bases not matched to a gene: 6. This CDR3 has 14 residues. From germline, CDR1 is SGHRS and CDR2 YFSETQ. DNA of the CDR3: TGCGCCAGCAGCTTACAGGGGTTGTTGGATACGCAGTATTTT. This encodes CASSLQGLLDTQYF.

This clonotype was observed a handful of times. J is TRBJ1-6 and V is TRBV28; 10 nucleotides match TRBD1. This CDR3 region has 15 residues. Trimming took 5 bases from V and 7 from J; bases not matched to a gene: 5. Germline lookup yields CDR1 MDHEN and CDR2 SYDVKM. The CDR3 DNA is TGTGCCAGCAGTAGGGACAGGGGAAGAAATTCACCCCTCCACTTT. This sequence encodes CASSRDRGRNSPLHF. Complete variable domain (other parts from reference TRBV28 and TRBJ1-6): DVKVTQSSRYLVKRTGEKVFLECVQDMDHENMFWYRQDPGLGLRLIYFSYDVKMKEKGDIPEGYSVSREKKERFSLILESASTNQTSMYLCASSRDRGRNSPLHFGNGTRLTVT.

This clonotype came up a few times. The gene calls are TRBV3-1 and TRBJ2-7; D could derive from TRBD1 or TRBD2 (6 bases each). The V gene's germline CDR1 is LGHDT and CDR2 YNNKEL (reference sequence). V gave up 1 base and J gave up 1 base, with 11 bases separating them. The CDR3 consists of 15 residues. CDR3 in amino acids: CASSQGGGGSYEQYF. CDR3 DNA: TGTGCCAGCAGCCAAGGCGGAGGGGGTTCCTACGAGCAGTACTTC.

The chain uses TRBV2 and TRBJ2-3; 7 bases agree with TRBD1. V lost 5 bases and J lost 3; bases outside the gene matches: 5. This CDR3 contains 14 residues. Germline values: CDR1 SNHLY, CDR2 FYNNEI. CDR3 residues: CASSSGQTTDTQYF. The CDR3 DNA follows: TGTGCCAGCAGTTCGGGACAGACAACAGATACGCAGTATTTT.

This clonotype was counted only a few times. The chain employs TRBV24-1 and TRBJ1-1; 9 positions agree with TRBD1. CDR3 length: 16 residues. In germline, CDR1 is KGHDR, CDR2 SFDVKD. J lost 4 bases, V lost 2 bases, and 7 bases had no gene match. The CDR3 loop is CATSDSTGGGGTEAFF. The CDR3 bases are TGTGCCACCAGTGATTCGACAGGGGGTGGGGGCACTGAAGCTTTCTTT.

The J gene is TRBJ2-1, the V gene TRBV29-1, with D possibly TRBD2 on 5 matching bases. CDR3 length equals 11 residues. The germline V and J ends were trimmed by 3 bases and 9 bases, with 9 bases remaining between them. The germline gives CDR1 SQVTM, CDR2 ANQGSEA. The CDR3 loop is CSVETIGEQFF. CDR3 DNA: TGCAGCGTTGAGACTATTGGTGAGCAGTTCTTC.

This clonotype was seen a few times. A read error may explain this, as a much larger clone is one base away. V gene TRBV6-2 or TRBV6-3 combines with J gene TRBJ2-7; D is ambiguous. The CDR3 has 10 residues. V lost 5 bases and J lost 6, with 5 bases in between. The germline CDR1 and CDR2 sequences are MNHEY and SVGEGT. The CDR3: CASSDFEQYF. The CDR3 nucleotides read TGTGCCAGCAGTGACTTCGAGCAGTACTTC.

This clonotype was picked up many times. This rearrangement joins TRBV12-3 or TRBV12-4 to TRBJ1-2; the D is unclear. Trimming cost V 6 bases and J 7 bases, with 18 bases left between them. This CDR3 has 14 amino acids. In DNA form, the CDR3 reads TGTGCCAGCAGCCTCGGGTCGACCTTCGGTGGCTACACCTTC. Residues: CASSLGSTFGGYTF.

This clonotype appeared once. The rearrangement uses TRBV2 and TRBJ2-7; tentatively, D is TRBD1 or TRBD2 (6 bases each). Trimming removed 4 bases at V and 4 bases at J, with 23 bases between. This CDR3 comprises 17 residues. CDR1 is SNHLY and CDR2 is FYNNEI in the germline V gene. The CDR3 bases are TGTGCCAGCAGTGGAGAAGGCGGGGCGGCAGGGGATTACGAGCAGTACTTC. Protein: CASSGEGGAAGDYEQYF.

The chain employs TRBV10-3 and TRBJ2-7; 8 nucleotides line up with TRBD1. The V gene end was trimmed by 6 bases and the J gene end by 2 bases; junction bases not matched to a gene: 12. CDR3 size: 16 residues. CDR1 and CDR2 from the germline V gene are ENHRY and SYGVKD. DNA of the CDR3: TGTGCCATCAGGGCTATATCCGGGACAGGAGCCTACGAGCAGTACTTC. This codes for CAIRAISGTGAYEQYF.

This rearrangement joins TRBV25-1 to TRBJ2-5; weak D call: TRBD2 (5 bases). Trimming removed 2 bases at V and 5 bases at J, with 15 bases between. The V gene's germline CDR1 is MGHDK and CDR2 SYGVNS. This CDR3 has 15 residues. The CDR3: CASSESRASGETQYF. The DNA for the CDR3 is TGTGCCAGCAGTGAAAGCCGGGCCTCGGGGGAGACCCAGTACTTC.

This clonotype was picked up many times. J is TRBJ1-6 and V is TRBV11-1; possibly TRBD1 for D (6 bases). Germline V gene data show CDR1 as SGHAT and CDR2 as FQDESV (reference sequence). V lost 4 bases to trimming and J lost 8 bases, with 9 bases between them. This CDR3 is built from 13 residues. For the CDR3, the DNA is TGTGCCAGCAGCTCAAGGGGGGATTCACCCCTCCACTTT. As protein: CASSSRGDSPLHF. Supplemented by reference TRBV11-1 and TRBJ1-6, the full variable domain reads EAEVAQSPRYKITEKSQAVAFWCDPISGHATLYWYRQILGQGPELLVQFQDESVVDDSQLPKDRFSAERLKGVDSTLKIQPAELGDSAMYLCASSSRGDSPLHFGNGTRLTVT.

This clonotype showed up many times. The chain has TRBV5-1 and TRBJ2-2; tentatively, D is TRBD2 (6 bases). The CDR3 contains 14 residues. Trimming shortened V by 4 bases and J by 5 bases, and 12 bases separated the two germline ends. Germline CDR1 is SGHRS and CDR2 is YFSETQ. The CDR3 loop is CASSARAGTGELFF. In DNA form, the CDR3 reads TGCGCCAGCAGCGCCAGGGCGGGGACCGGGGAGCTGTTTTTT.

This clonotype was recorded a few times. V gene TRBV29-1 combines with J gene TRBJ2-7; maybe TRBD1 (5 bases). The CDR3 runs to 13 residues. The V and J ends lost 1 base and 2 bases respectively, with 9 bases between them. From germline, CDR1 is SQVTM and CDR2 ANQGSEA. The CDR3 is CSVEVQGTYEQYF. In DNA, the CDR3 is TGCAGCGTTGAAGTCCAGGGCACCTACGAGCAGTACTTC.

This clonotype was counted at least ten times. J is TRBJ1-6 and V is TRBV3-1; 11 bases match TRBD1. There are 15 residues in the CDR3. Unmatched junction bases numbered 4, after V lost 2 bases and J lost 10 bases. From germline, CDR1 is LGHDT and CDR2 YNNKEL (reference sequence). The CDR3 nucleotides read TGTGCCAGCAGCCAACTGGGACAGGGGGACTCACCCCTCCACTTT. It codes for CASSQLGQGDSPLHF.

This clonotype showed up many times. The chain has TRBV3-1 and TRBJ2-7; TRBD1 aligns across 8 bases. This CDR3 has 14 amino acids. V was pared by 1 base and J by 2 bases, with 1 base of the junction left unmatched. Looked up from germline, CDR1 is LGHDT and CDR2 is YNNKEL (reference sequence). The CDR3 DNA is TGTGCCAGCAGCCAAGGGGACAGGACCTACGAGCAGTACTTC. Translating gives CASSQGDRTYEQYF.

The CDR3 loop reads CASRLSGGTGELFF. In DNA form, the CDR3 reads TGCGCCAGCAGACTTAGCGGGGGGACCGGGGAGCTGTTTTTT. The chain uses TRBV4-3 and TRBJ2-2; 10 positions match TRBD2. Trimming cost V 6 bases and J 5 bases; bases outside gene matches: 3. Looked up from germline, CDR1 is LGHNA and CDR2 is YSLEER. The CDR3 loop spans 14 amino acids.